These T cell receptor beta chains were read from a single sample in a study of blood T cell repertoires in COVID-19. Assay: immunoSEQ multiplex PCR; the TCRdb copy retains only in-frame clones and omits some. The table includes around 130,000 clones, around 76% detected once. The sequenced material came from peripheral blood. These receptors originate from a human donor in a cohort sampled during active COVID-19. Each CDR3 is given with its conserved first and last residue. The order of the fields is D gene, clone size, V gene, J gene, CDR3 DNA, CDR3 protein. D genes are given only for firm matches. Clone size, where shown, is once, few, many, or a class for clones that have expanded.

d_call: TRBD2; clone_size: once; v_call: TRBV3-1/TRBV3-2; j_call: TRBJ2-1; cdr3_nt: TGTGCCAGCAGCCAACCGGGACTAGCGGGGAGCAATGAGCAGTTCTTC; cdr3_aa: CASSQPGLAGSNEQFF
d_call: TRBD1; clone_size: .; v_call: TRBV7-8; j_call: TRBJ1-6; cdr3_nt: TGTGCCAGCAGCGCATCGAACAGGGGGCGCTTAGGGTCACCCCTCCACTTT; cdr3_aa: CASSASNRGRLGSPLHF
d_call: TRBD1; clone_size: .; v_call: TRBV19; j_call: TRBJ2-3; cdr3_nt: TGTGCCACCTGGGACAGGGACGATACGCAGTATTTT; cdr3_aa: CATWDRDDTQYF
d_call: .; clone_size: few; v_call: TRBV27; j_call: TRBJ1-6; cdr3_nt: TGTGCCAGCAGTTTAGACAGGCGTGATTCACCCCTCCACTTT; cdr3_aa: CASSLDRRDSPLHF
d_call: .; clone_size: .; v_call: TRBV30; j_call: TRBJ1-2; cdr3_nt: TGTGCCTGGAGTCCAAATGAAGGCAGGGATGATGGCTACACCTTC; cdr3_aa: CAWSPNEGRDDGYTF
d_call: .; clone_size: .; v_call: TRBV7-2; j_call: TRBJ1-1; cdr3_nt: TGTGCCAGCAGCTTCTACCATTGGGCTTTCTTT; cdr3_aa: CASSFYHWAFF
d_call: TRBD1; clone_size: .; v_call: TRBV27; j_call: TRBJ1-4; cdr3_nt: TGTGCCAGCAGTCCAACATTGGTCAGGGGGCTAAGGGAAAAACTGTTTTTT; cdr3_aa: CASSPTLVRGLREKLFF
d_call: TRBD1; clone_size: .; v_call: TRBV11-2; j_call: TRBJ1-2; cdr3_nt: TGTGCCAGCAGCTTAGATTGGGACAGGGCGTCCGGCTACACCTTC; cdr3_aa: CASSLDWDRASGYTF
d_call: .; clone_size: .; v_call: TRBV6-4; j_call: TRBJ2-2; cdr3_nt: TGTGCCAGCAGTGACAAAGGGAGTACCGGGGAGCTGTTTTTT; cdr3_aa: CASSDKGSTGELFF
d_call: .; clone_size: once; v_call: TRBV6-5; j_call: TRBJ2-7; cdr3_nt: TGTGCCAGCCAAATGTCGGGCGGGTCACCCTACGAGCAGTACTTC; cdr3_aa: CASQMSGGSPYEQYF
d_call: TRBD1; clone_size: .; v_call: TRBV3-1/TRBV3-2; j_call: TRBJ2-6; cdr3_nt: TGTGCCAGCAGCCAAAGGGACAGCTCTGGGGCCAACGTCCTGACTTTC; cdr3_aa: CASSQRDSSGANVLTF
d_call: .; clone_size: .; v_call: TRBV28; j_call: TRBJ2-7; cdr3_nt: TGTGCCAGCAGTTTAAAGACAGACGCCTACGAGCAGTACTTC; cdr3_aa: CASSLKTDAYEQYF
d_call: TRBD1; clone_size: .; v_call: TRBV3-1/TRBV3-2; j_call: TRBJ1-1; cdr3_nt: TGTGCCAGCAGCCAGGGCAGGGGGCTGCGGGACACTGAAGCTTTCTTT; cdr3_aa: CASSQGRGLRDTEAFF
d_call: TRBD1; clone_size: .; v_call: TRBV27; j_call: TRBJ2-6; cdr3_nt: TGTGCCAGCACTTTACAGGTCGGGGCAGGGGGCGGTGGGGCCAACGTCCTGACTTTC; cdr3_aa: CASTLQVGAGGGGANVLTF
d_call: .; clone_size: many; v_call: TRBV6-2/TRBV6-3; j_call: TRBJ2-5; cdr3_nt: TGTGCCAGCAGTTACGGAGGGGAAAAAGAGACCCAGTACTTC; cdr3_aa: CASSYGGEKETQYF